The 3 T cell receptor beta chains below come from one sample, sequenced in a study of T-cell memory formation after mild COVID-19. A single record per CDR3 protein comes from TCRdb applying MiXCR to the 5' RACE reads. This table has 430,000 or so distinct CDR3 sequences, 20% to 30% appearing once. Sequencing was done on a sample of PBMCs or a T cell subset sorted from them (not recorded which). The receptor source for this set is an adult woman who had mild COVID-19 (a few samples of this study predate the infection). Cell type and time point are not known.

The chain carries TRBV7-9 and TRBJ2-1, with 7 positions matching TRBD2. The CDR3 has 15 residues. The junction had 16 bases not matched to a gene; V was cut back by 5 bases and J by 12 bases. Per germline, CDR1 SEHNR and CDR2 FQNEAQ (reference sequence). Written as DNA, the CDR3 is TGTGCCAGCAGCCCCCAAGGAGCGGGGTATTTAGGGCAGTTCTTC. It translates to CASSPQGAGYLGQFF.

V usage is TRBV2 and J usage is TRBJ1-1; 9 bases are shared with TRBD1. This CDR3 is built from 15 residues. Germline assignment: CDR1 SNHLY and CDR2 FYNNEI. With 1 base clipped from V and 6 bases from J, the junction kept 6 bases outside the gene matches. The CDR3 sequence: CASSEVTGGGSEAFF. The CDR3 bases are TGTGCCAGCAGTGAAGTAACAGGGGGCGGCTCTGAAGCTTTCTTT.

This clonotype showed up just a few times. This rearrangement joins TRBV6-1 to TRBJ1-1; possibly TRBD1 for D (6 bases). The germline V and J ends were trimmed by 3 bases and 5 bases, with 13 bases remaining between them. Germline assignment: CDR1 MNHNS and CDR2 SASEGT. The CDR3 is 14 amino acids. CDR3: CASSEIRGFTEAFF. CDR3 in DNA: TGTGCCAGCAGTGAGATCAGGGGTTTTACTGAAGCTTTCTTT.